The TCR beta chain described here comes from a study of CD8 T cells in ankylosing spondylitis. Whole-study results and caveats: Several highly homologous variants made up a TCR beta motif, and this motif appeared characteristic of ankylosing spondylitis blood. Relatively rare in peripheral blood, disease-linked clones were also CD8+.

CDR1 DFQATT and CDR2 SNEGSKA come from the germline V gene (reference sequence). This CDR3 region has 13 residues. Trimming stripped 1 base from V and 0 bases from J, with 6 bases between. This clonotype was seen more than once but under ten times. As yet, its antigen is unknown. TCRdb reprocessed the 5' RACE reads via MiXCR and lists one record per CDR3 protein. The data show approximately 440,000 distinct CDR3 sequences, roughly 15% seen once. This chain links TRBV20-1 with TRBJ2-5; D may be TRBD1 or TRBD2 (5 bases each). The clonotype originates from a male donor with ankylosing spondylitis. The material sequenced was blood, either unsorted or a sorted T cell fraction (not recorded which). The CDR3 reads CSARGGDQETQYF. The CDR3 DNA is TGCAGTGCTAGAGGAGGGGACCAAGAGACCCAGTACTTC.